Given below is one TCR beta chain in context. This clone appeared a single time. The antigen this receptor binds is unknown. Within one base of it there is no much larger clone, and no base qualities were kept. The data were obtained in a study of shared clonotypes between healthy human individuals (dated by TCRdb to the early 2020s). For context, the study as a whole: The cohort comprised two women and a few men aged 18 to 49 years. For each donor, CD4 naive and CD4 memory were each run on three plates, CD8 naive on two plates, and CD8 memory on one plate. To estimate repertoire size and how much clonotype sharing occurs between individuals, the study deeply sequenced the blood TCR repertoires of several healthy adults. Libraries were prepared and TCR repertoires were sequenced by different laboratories using diverse techniques, in order to increase sequencing depth and limit assay-specific biases. Between about 0.8 and 9 billion PBMCs per donor were obtained by leukapheresis. Study-wide findings and limitations: Across four donors, approximately 5% of naive CD4, roughly 3.3% of naive CD8, about 2.3% of memory CD4, and roughly 0.4% of memory CD8 clonotypes were shared. Even with the large sequencing depth, rarefaction of the sorted-subset datasets indicated that sequencing was incomplete. Sampling was limited to blood, and TCR repertoires in tissue likely differ from TCR repertoires in blood. Compared with non-shared clonotypes, the clonotypes found in all four sorted-subset donors had higher generation probabilities. Larger estimated clonotype richness was generally found for naive subsets than for memory subsets. Because the study included a small number of donors, the genetic and exposure-history diversity represented was limited. Pairwise subsampling led to the expectation that sequencing depth would affect the degree of clonotype sharing among donors.

Trimming takes 1 base off V and 2 bases off J; junction bases not matched to a gene: 5. The germline V gene provides CDR1 SGHRS and CDR2 YFSETQ. From cysteine to phenylalanine, the CDR3 is 16 amino acids long. The entry retains the CDR3 DNA only, 48 bases that are in frame from base 1. Using the deep immunoSEQ assay, multiplex PCR amplified TCR CDR3 regions from genomic DNA. Genomic DNA extracted from each cell subset was distributed evenly over all wells of several immunoSEQ 96-well plates, and each plate served as one replicate. For sorted subsets, 200 to 250 ng of genomic DNA, equivalent to tens of thousands of T cell genomes, went into each replicate PCR. Purified libraries were quantified with a Qubit 3.0 fluorometer, sized on a Bioanalyzer 2100, and re-quantified with the KAPA Library Quantification kit. Every immunoSEQ 96-well plate was sequenced on a separate single-read 150-cycle Illumina NextSeq 550 flow cell. As for the original processing: Because the immunoSEQ output included only junctional sequences and no quality scores, the filtering could not be the same as the filtering used for full-length reads. Sequences were annotated with PyIR, a Python wrapper for IgBLAST v1.9, using IMGT germline references to assign V/J genes and CDR3. Reads were filtered out if the reads had weak V/J assignments (E-value above 1e-6), no CDR3, stop codons, out-of-frame junctions, or ambiguous translated residues. V3J clonotypes were defined as sequences sharing an identical inferred V gene, J gene, and CDR3 amino acid sequence. To compute the percentage overlap between repertoires, the number of shared unique clonotypes was divided by the size of the smaller repertoire. RTK rarefaction, the Chao1 estimator, and Recon v2.1 estimates of unobserved clonotypes were used to assess repertoire richness. Generation probabilities for all TCRbeta clonotypes obtained by the gDNA method from four donors were computed using OLGA. TCRdb limited this immuneACCESS table to in-frame rearrangements with V and J called. A share of clones is missing; checked studies link under half to unresolved V genes, and the rest is unexplained. D and trimming were read from the DNA, whereas the V and J calls and clone size are those reported in that table. The sample table lists 2 million to 3 million clones, under 95% of them with a count of one. In total, the top ten clones hold 0.35% to 0.45% of the sample.

The donors were healthy, HIV-negative adults who had no recently reported acute infections or vaccinations. Every donor was a Caucasian adult residing in Nashville, Tennessee, USA. Magnetic negative selection was used to enrich CD4+ T cells, after which naive cells were positively selected on CD45RA and the negative fraction became the memory subset. Blood was obtained by leukapheresis, after which PBMCs were separated by Ficoll-Histopaque density gradient centrifugation and cryopreserved in liquid nitrogen vapor phase. Analytical flow cytometry was used to check the purity and quantity of each magnetically sorted T cell population. Genomic DNA was isolated from each sorted fraction and quantified by UV absorbance on a Nanodrop 2000c.

Source material: naive CD4+ T cells from PBMCs. The sample's cell subset or site label, in plain terms: CD45RA+ positively selected. In this chain, TRBV5-1 is recombined with TRBJ2-2; TRBD2 matches 7 bases in the middle. The receptor was derived from a man aged 18 to 30 in good health. Some clones in this sample may be carry-over from other donors' samples. The CDR3 reads as follows: CASSLLTSANTGELFF. The DNA is as follows: TGCGCCAGCAGCTTGTTAACTAGCGCTAACACCGGGGAGCTGTTTTTT.